A selection of T cell receptor beta chains follows, all from one sample in a study of neurological immune-mediated disorders. TCRdb called the 5' RACE reads again in MiXCR, with one record for every CDR3 protein. In the table there are about 65,000 distinct CDR3 sequences, over 4% of which are singletons. The sample comprised PBMCs. The receptors originated from a man aged 50 to 59 with multiple sclerosis. The CDR3 runs from the conserved cysteine through the conserved F or W.

v_call: TRBV5-5; cdr3_aa: CASSPEGLGTDTQYF
v_call: TRBV7-2; cdr3_aa: CASSLTPGTGGYNEQFF
v_call: TRBV6-5; cdr3_aa: CASVSAAETQYF
v_call: TRBV11-3; cdr3_aa: CASSLRGTGQGYNEQFF
v_call: TRBV20-1; cdr3_aa: CSAPPGTEAFNEQFF
v_call: TRBV12-3/TRBV12-4; cdr3_aa: CASREGGTPLNF
v_call: TRBV5-4; cdr3_aa: CASSVGGPGKETQYF
v_call: TRBV20-1; cdr3_aa: CSANPGQGASQPQNF
v_call: TRBV7-2; cdr3_aa: CASSLAAGRAFYEQYF
v_call: TRBV20-1; cdr3_aa: CSAQKGGTAKNIQYF
v_call: TRBV7-9; cdr3_aa: CANDPLLYTF
v_call: TRBV7-9; cdr3_aa: CASSLSRKETQYF
v_call: TRBV5-1; cdr3_aa: CASSLVSGSADTQYF
v_call: TRBV6-6; cdr3_aa: CASSYVSTVGNQPQNF
v_call: TRBV5-5; cdr3_aa: CASSLSRGSGYGYTF
v_call: TRBV28; cdr3_aa: CASSLSGPQPQHF
v_call: TRBV6-2/TRBV6-3; cdr3_aa: CASSYHNTGARNTEAFF
v_call: TRBV20-1; cdr3_aa: CSARPGQGGGSPLNF
v_call: TRBV29-1; cdr3_aa: CSAENRGTKTQYF
v_call: TRBV7-8; cdr3_aa: CASSWDGSTQETQYF
v_call: TRBV18; cdr3_aa: CASSPGMYAGNTIYF
v_call: TRBV20-1; cdr3_aa: CSARTSGNEQFF
v_call: TRBV20-1; cdr3_aa: CSATPGQGLGEKLFF
v_call: TRBV7-6; cdr3_aa: CASSRLAGITDTQYF
v_call: TRBV3-1; cdr3_aa: CASSPRGATGELFF
v_call: TRBV12-3/TRBV12-4; cdr3_aa: CASSLGTNYNEQFF
v_call: TRBV20-1; cdr3_aa: CSGNSGGGQETQYF
v_call: TRBV3-1; cdr3_aa: CASSPEWTVNEQFF
v_call: TRBV12-3/TRBV12-4; cdr3_aa: CASSFYSSGNTIYF
v_call: TRBV12-3/TRBV12-4; cdr3_aa: CASSPPPVNEQFF
v_call: TRBV20-1; cdr3_aa: CSAKGGFRSYEQYF
v_call: TRBV6-1; cdr3_aa: CASSPSTDEQFF
v_call: TRBV7-2; cdr3_aa: CASSLVGPGELFF
v_call: TRBV12-3/TRBV12-4; cdr3_aa: CASSPRASSYNEQFF
v_call: TRBV20-1; cdr3_aa: CSAAPGTDEAFF
v_call: TRBV14; cdr3_aa: CASSQVGQLPHEQYF
v_call: TRBV12-3/TRBV12-4; cdr3_aa: CASSLFGTGAYETQYF
v_call: TRBV11-3; cdr3_aa: CASSKGTNSPLHF
v_call: TRBV14; cdr3_aa: CASSLRQGGYNEQFF
v_call: TRBV20-1; cdr3_aa: CSARTGHTLTYEQYF